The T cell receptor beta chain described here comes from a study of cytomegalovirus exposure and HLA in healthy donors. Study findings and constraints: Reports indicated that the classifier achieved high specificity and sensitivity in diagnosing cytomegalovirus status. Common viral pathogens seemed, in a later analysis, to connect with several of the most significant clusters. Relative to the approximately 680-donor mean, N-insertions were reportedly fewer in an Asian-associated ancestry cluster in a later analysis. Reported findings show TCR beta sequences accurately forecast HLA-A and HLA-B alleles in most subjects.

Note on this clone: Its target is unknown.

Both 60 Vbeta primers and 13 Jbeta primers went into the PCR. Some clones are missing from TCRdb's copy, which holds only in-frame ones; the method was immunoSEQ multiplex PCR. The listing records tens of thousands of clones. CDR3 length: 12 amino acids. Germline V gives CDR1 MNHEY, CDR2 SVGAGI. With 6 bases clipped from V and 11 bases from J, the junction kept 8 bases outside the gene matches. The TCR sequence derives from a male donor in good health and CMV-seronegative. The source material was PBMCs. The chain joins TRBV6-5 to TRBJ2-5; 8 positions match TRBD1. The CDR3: CASSLRTGQQYF. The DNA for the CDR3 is TGTGCCAGCAGCCTCCGGACAGGGCAGCAGTACTTC.